The source of this TCR beta chain is a study of patients and donors after allogeneic stem cell transplantation. V shed 5 bases and J shed 7 bases, with 11 bases lying between them. The germline V gene encodes CDR1 DFQATT and CDR2 SNEGSKA (reference sequence). The CDR3 has 11 amino acids. TCRdb reanalysed the RT-PCR reads using MiXCR and keeps one entry per CDR3 protein. Of about 410,000 distinct CDR3 sequences listed, 16% were seen once; the top ten hold around 7.9%. The J gene is TRBJ1-2, the V gene TRBV20-1, with D possibly being TRBD1 (5 bases). Input material: blood, either unsorted or a sorted T cell fraction (not recorded which). This TCR was sampled from a human donor who was either an allogeneic HSCT recipient or a stem cell or donor lymphocyte infusion donor (not recorded which). It is not recorded whose cells these are; they may come from a transplant donor. DNA of the CDR3: TGCAGTGCTGAGGGGAGGGGTGGCTACACCTTC. Protein product: CSAEGRGGYTF.